This is a list of T cell receptor beta chains from one sample in a study of blood T cells in healthy people across ages. Each CDR3 protein gets one entry after TCRdb re-called the 5' RACE reads with MiXCR. The profile shows around 820,000 distinct CDR3 sequences, approximately 25% of them singletons. Separately, the same data were catalogued under a study of T cells of mothers and their children.

The sample taken for sequencing was blood. These TCRs come from a boy aged 5-17 years in good health. The CDR3 runs from the conserved cysteine through the conserved F or W. Fields, in order: clone size, J gene, D gene, CDR3 length, V gene, CDR3 protein, CDR3 DNA. D genes are given only for firm matches. The size of a clone is reported for some rows only, either as once, few or many, or as a class for expanded clones.

NA TRBJ2-7 NA 15 TRBV14 CASSQDNFPGYEQYF TGTGCCAGCAGCCAAGATAACTTTCCGGGGTACGAGCAGTACTTC
once TRBJ2-1 NA 14 TRBV7-3 CASSSNFVNNEQFF TGTGCCAGCAGCTCCAACTTTGTGAACAATGAGCAGTTCTTC
NA TRBJ2-5 NA 16 TRBV28 CASSLISPRTRETQYF TGTGCCAGTAGTTTGATCAGCCCCCGGACGCGAGAGACCCAGTACTTC
NA TRBJ2-5 NA 14 TRBV28 CASSFLRGSETQYF TGTGCCAGCAGTTTCCTTCGGGGATCAGAGACCCAGTACTTC
NA TRBJ1-2 TRBD1 15 TRBV20-1 CSAREAGGGEHGYTF TGCAGTGCTAGAGAGGCAGGGGGCGGCGAACATGGCTACACCTTC
NA TRBJ2-2 TRBD1 14 TRBV6-6 CAISVEQGTGELFF TGTGCCATCAGTGTCGAACAGGGGACCGGGGAGCTGTTTTTT
few TRBJ2-7 NA 13 TRBV15 CATSRDKRDEQYF TGTGCCACCAGCAGAGATAAGAGGGACGAGCAGTACTTC
NA TRBJ1-5 TRBD1 17 TRBV6-2/TRBV6-3 CASTFRGTGWSNQPQHF TGTGCCAGCACCTTTCGTGGGACAGGGTGGAGCAATCAGCCCCAGCATTTT
NA TRBJ2-5 TRBD2 15 TRBV18 CASSASRGGGETQYF TGTGCCAGCTCAGCGTCGCGGGGGGGCGGAGAGACCCAGTACTTC
few TRBJ1-1 TRBD1 17 TRBV6-5 CASSYSYLTGVGTEAFF TGTGCCAGCAGTTACTCCTATCTGACAGGGGTGGGTACTGAAGCTTTCTTT
NA TRBJ1-4 NA 12 TRBV18 CASTRGTEKLFF TGTGCCAGCACGCGCGGAACTGAAAAACTGTTTTTT
NA TRBJ2-5 NA 16 TRBV4-2 CASSQDGGIQEETQYF TGTGCCAGCAGCCAAGATGGCGGGATTCAGGAGGAGACCCAGTACTTC
NA TRBJ2-5 TRBD1 13 TRBV20-1 CSARGQGQGTQYF TGCAGTGCTAGAGGACAGGGACAGGGGACCCAGTACTTC
few TRBJ1-4 NA 16 TRBV20-1 CSASPRGASTNEKLFF TGCAGTGCTAGCCCTCGCGGGGCGTCAACTAATGAAAAACTGTTTTTT
NA TRBJ2-4 TRBD2 16 TRBV20-1 CSKELLAGDGGNIQYF TGCAGTAAGGAATTACTAGCGGGAGACGGTGGAAACATTCAGTACTTC
few TRBJ2-1 NA 16 TRBV4-2 CASSQDQSSVYNEQFF TGTGCCAGCAGCCAAGATCAGAGTAGCGTCTACAATGAGCAGTTCTTC
NA TRBJ2-7 TRBD1 16 TRBV10-3 CAISESGQGPTYEQYF TGTGCCATCAGTGAGTCAGGACAGGGGCCGACCTACGAGCAGTACTTC
many TRBJ1-3 NA 16 TRBV6-5 CASSNTGHHSGNTIYF TGTGCCAGCAGTAATACGGGACACCACTCTGGAAACACCATATATTTT
NA TRBJ1-5 NA 12 TRBV28 CASRTVDQPQHF TGTGCCAGCAGAACTGTCGATCAGCCCCAGCATTTT
NA TRBJ1-1 NA 14 TRBV6-2/TRBV6-3 CASRERIIYAEAFF TGTGCCAGCAGAGAGAGGATAATATACGCCGAAGCTTTCTTT
NA TRBJ1-1 NA 13 TRBV28 CASSSGTKTEAFF TGTGCCAGCAGTTCCGGGACAAAAACTGAAGCTTTCTTT
NA TRBJ2-5 NA 16 TRBV12-3/TRBV12-4 CASSLALAARMGTQYF TGTGCCAGCAGTTTAGCGTTGGCGGCCCGGATGGGGACCCAGTACTTC
NA TRBJ2-7 TRBD1 15 TRBV7-9 CASSWGQGGSYEQYF TGTGCCAGCAGCTGGGGACAGGGAGGAAGCTACGAGCAGTACTTC
few TRBJ2-3 NA 15 TRBV5-1 CASSLPGGNTDTQYF TGCGCCAGCAGCTTGCCAGGGGGGAACACAGATACGCAGTATTTT
NA TRBJ1-2 NA 15 TRBV7-2 CASSLGWAGYYGYTF TGTGCCAGCAGCTTAGGTTGGGCAGGGTACTATGGCTACACCTTC
few TRBJ2-5 NA 15 TRBV11-2 CASSQDGSNLQTQYF TGTGCCAGCAGCCAGGACGGCTCCAACCTCCAGACCCAGTACTTC
few TRBJ1-2 NA 16 TRBV6-5 CASRASWALANYGYTF TGTGCCAGCAGGGCGTCCTGGGCGCTAGCTAACTATGGCTACACCTTC
NA TRBJ1-1 NA 18 TRBV7-7 CASSSVALGEHMNTEAFF TGTGCTAGCAGCTCGGTGGCCCTGGGCGAACACATGAACACTGAAGCTTTCTTT
NA TRBJ2-3 NA 17 TRBV4-2 CASSQERSGGRTDTQYF TGTGCCAGCAGCCAAGAGAGGTCCGGCGGAAGAACAGATACGCAGTATTTT
few TRBJ2-5 TRBD1 16 TRBV2 CASSEARQGARETQYF TGTGCCAGCAGTGAAGCTCGACAGGGGGCAAGAGAGACCCAGTACTTC
NA TRBJ2-3 NA 16 TRBV7-9 CASSLVAGPDTDTQYF TGTGCCAGCAGCTTAGTTGCCGGCCCTGACACAGATACGCAGTATTTT
NA TRBJ2-7 NA 14 TRBV12-3/TRBV12-4 CASSRLGIIYEQYF TGTGCCAGCAGCCGACTAGGGATAATCTACGAGCAGTACTTC
NA TRBJ2-1 NA 17 TRBV15 CATSRSNRVGWDNEQFF TGTGCCACCAGCAGGTCTAACAGGGTCGGGTGGGACAATGAGCAGTTCTTC
NA TRBJ2-4 TRBD1 15 TRBV20-1 CSAGEPTGGVNIQYF TGCAGTGCAGGGGAACCGACAGGGGGCGTAAACATTCAGTACTTC
NA TRBJ1-1 TRBD1 14 TRBV12-3/TRBV12-4 CASSPTGGFTEAFF TGTGCCAGCAGCCCGACAGGGGGCTTCACTGAAGCTTTCTTT
few TRBJ2-5 TRBD2 15 TRBV29-1 CSVAFNSGRGETQYF TGCAGCGTTGCGTTTAATAGCGGGAGGGGAGAGACCCAGTACTTC
NA TRBJ2-7 NA 16 TRBV11-1 CASSPRWAGVSYEQYF TGTGCCAGCAGCCCACGTTGGGCAGGGGTATCCTACGAGCAGTACTTC
many TRBJ2-7 TRBD2 13 TRBV7-8 CASRGRASYEQYF TGTGCCAGCAGGGGGAGGGCCTCCTACGAGCAGTACTTC
NA TRBJ2-5 NA 17 TRBV20-1 CSARGWVRWSQGETQYF TGCAGTGCTAGGGGGTGGGTCAGGTGGTCTCAGGGGGAGACCCAGTACTTC
few TRBJ2-4 TRBD2 19 TRBV7-2 CASSLRSPSGRAGKNIQYF TGCGCCAGCAGCTTAAGGTCCCCTAGCGGGAGGGCGGGCAAAAACATTCAGTACTTC
NA TRBJ1-2 NA 12 TRBV11-2 CASSLGRAGYTF TGTGCCAGCAGCTTAGGCAGGGCGGGCTACACCTTC
NA TRBJ2-2 NA 14 TRBV29-1 CSVGGGAGVGELFF TGCAGCGTTGGTGGGGGGGCCGGAGTCGGGGAGCTGTTTTTT
few TRBJ2-7 NA 12 TRBV10-3 CAISPKDYEQYF TGTGCCATCAGCCCGAAGGATTACGAGCAGTACTTC
few TRBJ2-7 NA 14 TRBV6-4 CASSDRDCTYEQYF TGTGCCAGCAGTGATAGGGACTGTACCTACGAGCAGTACTTC
NA TRBJ2-7 NA 11 TRBV12-5 CASGFGNEQYF TGTGCTAGTGGTTTTGGGAACGAGCAGTACTTC